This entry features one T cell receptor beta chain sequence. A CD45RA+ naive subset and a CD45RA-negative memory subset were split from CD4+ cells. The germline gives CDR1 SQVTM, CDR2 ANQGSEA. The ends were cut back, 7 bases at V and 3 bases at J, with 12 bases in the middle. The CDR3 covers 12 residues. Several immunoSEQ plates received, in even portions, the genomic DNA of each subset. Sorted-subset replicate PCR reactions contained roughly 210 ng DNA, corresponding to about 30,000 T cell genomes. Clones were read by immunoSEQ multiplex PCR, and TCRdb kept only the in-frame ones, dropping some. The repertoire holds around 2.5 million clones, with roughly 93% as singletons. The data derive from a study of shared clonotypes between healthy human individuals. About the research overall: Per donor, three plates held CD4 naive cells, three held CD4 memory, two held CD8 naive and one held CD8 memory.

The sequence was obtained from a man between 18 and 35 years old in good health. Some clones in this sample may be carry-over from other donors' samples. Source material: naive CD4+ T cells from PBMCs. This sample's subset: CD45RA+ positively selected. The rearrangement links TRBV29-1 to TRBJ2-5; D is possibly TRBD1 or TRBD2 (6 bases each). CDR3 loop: CSAGANKETQYF. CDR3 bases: TGCAGCGCGGGGGCCAACAAAGAGACCCAGTACTTC.